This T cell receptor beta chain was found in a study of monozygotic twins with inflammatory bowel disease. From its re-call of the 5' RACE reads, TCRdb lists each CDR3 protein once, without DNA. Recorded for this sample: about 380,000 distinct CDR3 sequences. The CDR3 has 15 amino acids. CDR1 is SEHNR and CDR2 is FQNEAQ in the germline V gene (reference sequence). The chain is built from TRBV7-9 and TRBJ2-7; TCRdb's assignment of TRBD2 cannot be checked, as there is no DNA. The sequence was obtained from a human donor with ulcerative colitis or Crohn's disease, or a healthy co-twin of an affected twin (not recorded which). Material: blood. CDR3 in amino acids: CASSSLTSGAYEQYF.